The 20 T cell receptor beta chains reported below all come from one sample, sequenced in a study of cytomegalovirus exposure and HLA in healthy donors. PCR employed 60 Vbeta and 13 Jbeta primers. TCRdb's table, derived via immunoSEQ multiplex PCR, lists solely in-frame clones and lacks some. The sample spans around 42,000 clones; the ten largest clones claim 1% to 1.5%. The sample consisted of PBMCs. These receptors all come from a man aged 25 to 40 in good health and CMV-seronegative.

V is TRBV5-4 and J is TRBJ2-7; tentative D call: TRBD2 (5 bases). CDR1 and CDR2 from the germline V gene are SGHNT and YYREEE (reference sequence). This CDR3 has 15 residues. V lost 4 bases to trimming and J lost 3 bases, with 17 bases between them. Here the CDR3 DNA reads TGTGCCAGCAGCCCCTCCCACTCGGGAAACTACGAGCAGTACTTC. This gives the protein CASSPSHSGNYEQYF.

The rearrangement uses TRBV18 and TRBJ1-2, with D unclear. This CDR3 has 13 residues. V lost 6 bases and J lost 3, with 11 bases in between. Germline V CDR1 and CDR2: KGHSH, LQKENI. DNA of the CDR3: TGTGCCAGCTCGGAACTACGGGACTATGGCTACACCTTC. Protein product: CASSELRDYGYTF.

J is TRBJ1-2 and V is TRBV7-9; D gene uncertain. The CDR3 is 14 residues long. V lost 5 bases to trimming and J lost 8 bases, with 18 bases between them. Germline V gives CDR1 SEHNR, CDR2 FQNEAQ (reference sequence). This CDR3 reads CASSPAAPASGYTF. The CDR3 DNA is TGTGCCAGCAGCCCCGCGGCCCCCGCCTCGGGCTACACCTTC.

This chain uses TRBV10-2 with TRBJ1-2, with 8 bases matching TRBD1. The ends lost 4 bases at V and 14 bases at J; junction bases unmatched: 9. Looked up from germline, CDR1 is WSHSY and CDR2 is SAAADI. The CDR3 is 12 residues long. Here the CDR3 DNA reads TGCGCCAGCAGTGGAGGGACAGGTTTGGAAACCTTC. This translates into CASSGGTGLETF.

CDR3: CASAPQGAESPLHF. The CDR3 nucleotides are TGTGCCAGTGCGCCACAGGGGGCAGAGTCACCCCTCCACTTT. The chain carries TRBV19 and TRBJ1-6, with 9 bases fitting TRBD1. J was trimmed by 10 bases and V by 8 bases; bases with no gene match: 9. Germline loops: CDR1 LNHDA, CDR2 SQIVND (reference sequence). This CDR3 region has 14 residues. The variable domain in full, completed from reference TRBV19 and TRBJ1-6, reads DGGITQSPKYLFRKEGQNVTLSCEQNLNHDAMYWYRQDPGQGLRLIYYSQIVNDFQKGDIAEGYSVSREKKESFPLTVTSAQKNPTAFYLCASAPQGAESPLHFGNGTRLTVT.

This chain uses TRBV6-1 with TRBJ2-7; D is perhaps TRBD2 (6 bases). The CDR3 covers 15 residues. CDR1 is MNHNS, CDR2 SASEGT, per germline. V was trimmed by 4 bases and J by 2 bases, leaving 15 bases between them. The CDR3 coding sequence is TGTGCCAGCAGTGGTAGCCGGGACTTACCCTACGAGCAGTACTTC. This codes for CASSGSRDLPYEQYF.

The chain links TRBV19 to TRBJ2-2, with 7 bases fitting TRBD2. V was clipped by 3 bases and J by 3 bases; unmatched bases: 4. The CDR3 consists of 15 residues. The germline gives CDR1 LNHDA, CDR2 SQIVND (reference sequence). The CDR3 reads CASSILAVDTGELFF. The CDR3 bases are TGTGCCAGTAGTATTCTAGCGGTTGACACCGGGGAGCTGTTTTTT.

The V call is TRBV6-5, the J call TRBJ2-5; D may be TRBD2 (5 bases). The DNA end is more similar to TRBJ2-7, so the J call may be wrong. Per germline, CDR1 MNHEY and CDR2 SVGAGI. This CDR3 has 12 amino acids. The CDR3 is CASSYPGFEQYF. The CDR3 DNA reads TGTGCCAGCAGTTATCCGGGGTTCGAGCAGTACTTC.

This rearrangement joins TRBV14 to TRBJ2-7, with D unresolved. Trimming pared 4 bases from V and 7 bases from J, leaving 14 bases between. The CDR3 contains 13 residues. Germline lookup yields CDR1 SGHDN and CDR2 FVKESK. This CDR3 reads CASSLLPSREQYF. Written as DNA, the CDR3 is TGTGCCAGCAGCCTGCTGCCCTCGAGGGAGCAGTACTTC.

This rearrangement joins TRBV9 to TRBJ2-7; 7 bases match TRBD1. Germline CDR1 SGDLS, CDR2 YYNGEE. The CDR3 covers 14 residues. J gave up 0 bases and V 4 bases, and 4 bases lay outside the gene matches. The CDR3 nucleotides read TGTGCCAGCAGCCGTAGGGGGCGCTCCTACGAGCAGTACTTC. Translating gives CASSRRGRSYEQYF.

This chain links TRBV4-1 with TRBJ2-1, with TRBD2 as a possible D gene (5 bases). V dropped 2 bases and J dropped 2 bases, with 16 bases sitting between them. The CDR3 totals 17 residues. Germline V gene sequence: CDR1 MGHRA, CDR2 YSYEKL. CDR3 region: CASSQSDGKRTYNEQFF. For the CDR3, the DNA is TGCGCCAGCAGCCAATCGGACGGGAAGCGCACCTACAATGAGCAGTTCTTC.

The chain joins TRBV29-1 to TRBJ1-2; TRBD1 might be the D (6 bases). The V end was cut by 3 bases, the J end by 8 bases, with 13 bases between. This CDR3 has 12 amino acids. The germline CDR1 and CDR2 sequences are SQVTM and ANQGSEA. DNA of the CDR3: TGCAGCGTTGATTCAGGGGCGTGGGGCTACACCTTC. Translated, it gives CSVDSGAWGYTF.

The V gene is TRBV4-1, the J gene TRBJ2-4; the match to TRBD2 covers 8 bases. The germline V gene encodes CDR1 MGHRA and CDR2 YSYEKL. The ends lost 4 bases at V and 7 bases at J; junction bases unmatched: 9. The CDR3 is 15 amino acids. The CDR3: CASSLPGSGNNIQYF. The CDR3 DNA reads TGCGCCAGCAGCCTCCCGGGTAGCGGGAACAACATTCAGTACTTC.

The chain couples TRBV7-2 to TRBJ2-7, with TRBD2 matching over 12 bases. The CDR3 runs 17 residues. CDR1 is SGHTA, CDR2 FQGNSA, per germline. V gave up 2 bases and J gave up 4 bases; unmatched junction bases: 9. Here the CDR3 DNA reads TGTGCCAGCAGCTTACGGGCTAGCGGGAGGGATCCGTACGAGCAGTACTTC. It codes for CASSLRASGRDPYEQYF. Variable domain in full (rest from reference TRBV7-2 and TRBJ2-7): GAGVSQSPSNKVTEKGKDVELRCDPISGHTALYWYRQSLGQGLEFLIYFQGNSAPDKSGLPSDRFSAERTGGSVSTLTIQRTQQEDSAVYLCASSLRASGRDPYEQYFGPGTRLTVT.

The chain couples TRBV2 to TRBJ2-2; the D is unclear. The germline CDR1 and CDR2 sequences are SNHLY and FYNNEI. Trimming shortened V by 5 bases and J by 4 bases, and 8 bases separated the two germline ends. CDR3 length: 13 amino acids. The CDR3 is CASSPYFTGELFF. The DNA for the CDR3 is TGTGCCAGCAGTCCTTACTTCACCGGGGAGCTGTTTTTT.

This chain connects TRBV18 to TRBJ2-7, with 7 bases that match TRBD1. The germline V gene has CDR1 KGHSH and CDR2 LQKENI. V was pared by 4 bases and J by 2 bases, with 2 bases of the junction left unmatched. The CDR3 contains 13 residues. CDR3 region: CASSLGTAYEQYF. The CDR3 DNA sequence: TGTGCCAGCTCACTTGGGACAGCCTACGAGCAGTACTTC.

For the CDR3, the DNA is TGTGCCTGGAGTGTAAACAGGGATGTTCGCTCACCCCTCCACTTT. It specifies CAWSVNRDVRSPLHF. This rearrangement joins TRBV30 to TRBJ1-6, with D perhaps matching TRBD1 (6 bases). Trimming cost V 0 bases and J 10 bases, with 16 bases left between them. Germline CDR1 reads GTSNPN; CDR2 reads SVGIG (reference sequence). The CDR3 totals 15 residues.

The chain has TRBV9 and TRBJ2-3; a possible D gene is TRBD2 (5 bases). The CDR3 is 18 residues long. In germline, CDR1 is SGDLS, CDR2 YYNGEE. The V and J ends lost 3 bases and 1 base respectively, with 21 bases between them. CDR3 nucleotide sequence: TGTGCCAGCAGCGCTGTGGGCTTGCGAGGAGGAGGCACAGATACGCAGTATTTT. This encodes CASSAVGLRGGGTDTQYF.

This rearrangement joins TRBV27 to TRBJ2-7; D is possibly TRBD2 (7 bases). CDR3 length: 15 amino acids. V lost 5 bases, J lost 4 bases, and 18 bases lay in between. Germline CDR1 and CDR2: MNHEY and SMNVEV (reference sequence). CDR3 sequence: CASSDLGGGEYEQYF. The CDR3 nucleotides are TGTGCCAGCAGTGACTTGGGCGGGGGCGAATACGAGCAGTACTTC.

In DNA form, the CDR3 reads TGCGCCAGCAGCCAAGAAAGAGCTAGCGGGAGCTCCTACAATGAGCAGTTCTTC. It codes for CASSQERASGSSYNEQFF. The genes are TRBV4-3 and TRBJ2-1; 10 bases fit TRBD2. CDR3 size: 18 residues. The germline V gene has CDR1 LGHNA and CDR2 YSLEER. Trimming removed 0 bases from V and 0 bases from J; junction bases left unmatched: 5.